The present T cell receptor beta chain was sequenced within a study of blood T cell repertoires in COVID-19. CDR3 length equals 12 residues. The V gene's germline CDR1 is SSHAT and CDR2 FNYEAQ (reference sequence). Method: immunoSEQ multiplex PCR; TCRdb's copy keeps in-frame clones and lacks some. In the table there are 110,000 to 150,000 clones, about four fifths of which are singletons. Input material: peripheral blood. The receptor's source is a human donor in a cohort sampled during active COVID-19. The chain couples TRBV7-7 to TRBJ2-5; a weak D match, TRBD2 (6 bases). This chain's CDR3 is CATMDRGETQYF. CDR3 in DNA: TGTGCTACCATGGACCGGGGGGAGACCCAGTACTTC.